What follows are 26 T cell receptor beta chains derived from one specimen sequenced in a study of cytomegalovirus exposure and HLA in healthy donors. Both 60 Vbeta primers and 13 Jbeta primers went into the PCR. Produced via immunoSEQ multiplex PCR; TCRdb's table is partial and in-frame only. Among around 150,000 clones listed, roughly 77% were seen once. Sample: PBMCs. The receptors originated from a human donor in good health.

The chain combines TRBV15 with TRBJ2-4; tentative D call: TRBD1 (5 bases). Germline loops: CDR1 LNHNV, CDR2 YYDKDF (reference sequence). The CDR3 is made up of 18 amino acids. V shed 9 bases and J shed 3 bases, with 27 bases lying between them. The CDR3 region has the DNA TGTGCCACGCCCAACCCAGCTCGGGCAGGGAATGGCAAAAACATTCAGTACTTC. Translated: CATPNPARAGNGKNIQYF.

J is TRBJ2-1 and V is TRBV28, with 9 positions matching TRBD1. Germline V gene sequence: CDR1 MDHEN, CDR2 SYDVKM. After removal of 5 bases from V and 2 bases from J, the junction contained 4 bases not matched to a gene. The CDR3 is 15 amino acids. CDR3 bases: TGTGCCAGCAGTCTGACAGGGGGGCCCTACAATGAGCAGTTCTTC. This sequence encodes CASSLTGGPYNEQFF. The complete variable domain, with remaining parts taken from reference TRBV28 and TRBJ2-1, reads DVKVTQSSRYLVKRTGEKVFLECVQDMDHENMFWYRQDPGLGLRLIYFSYDVKMKEKGDIPEGYSVSREKKERFSLILESASTNQTSMYLCASSLTGGPYNEQFFGPGTRLTVL.

CDR3 residues: CASSLVRVGETQYF. Written as DNA, the CDR3 is TGTGCCAGCAGCTTAGTGCGGGTGGGTGAGACCCAGTACTTC. The genes are TRBV7-8 and TRBJ2-5, with a weak D call TRBD2 (5 bases). Trimming shortened V by 1 base and J by 5 bases, and 11 bases separated the two germline ends. The germline CDR1 and CDR2 sequences are SGHVS and FQNEAQ. The CDR3 has 14 amino acids.

CDR3 in amino acids: CASSENPPGQNFKFGYTF. The CDR3 nucleotides are TGTGCCAGCAGTGAAAACCCCCCGGGACAAAACTTTAAGTTCGGCTACACCTTC. This sequence joins TRBV2 and TRBJ1-2, with D possibly matching TRBD1 (6 bases). V dropped 2 bases and J dropped 8 bases, with 27 bases sitting between them. Germline lookup yields CDR1 SNHLY and CDR2 FYNNEI. The CDR3 is 18 amino acids.

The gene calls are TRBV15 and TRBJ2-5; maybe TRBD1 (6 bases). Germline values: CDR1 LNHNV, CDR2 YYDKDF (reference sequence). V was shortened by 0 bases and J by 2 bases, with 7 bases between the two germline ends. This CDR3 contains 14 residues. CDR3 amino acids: CATSRDDRQETQYF. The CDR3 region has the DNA TGTGCCACCAGCAGAGATGACAGGCAAGAGACCCAGTACTTC.

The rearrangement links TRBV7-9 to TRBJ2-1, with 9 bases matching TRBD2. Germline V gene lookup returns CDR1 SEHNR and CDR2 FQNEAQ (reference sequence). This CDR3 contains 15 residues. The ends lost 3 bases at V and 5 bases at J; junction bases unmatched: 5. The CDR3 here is CASSLTSGPHNEQFF. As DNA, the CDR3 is TGTGCCAGCAGCTTGACTAGCGGTCCCCACAATGAGCAGTTCTTC.

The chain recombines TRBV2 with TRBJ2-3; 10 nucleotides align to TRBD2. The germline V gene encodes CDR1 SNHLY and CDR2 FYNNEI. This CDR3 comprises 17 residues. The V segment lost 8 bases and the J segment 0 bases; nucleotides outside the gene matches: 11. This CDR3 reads CASSGLAGEVSTDTQYF. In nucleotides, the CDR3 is TGTGCCAGCTCAGGGCTAGCGGGAGAAGTAAGCACAGATACGCAGTATTTT.

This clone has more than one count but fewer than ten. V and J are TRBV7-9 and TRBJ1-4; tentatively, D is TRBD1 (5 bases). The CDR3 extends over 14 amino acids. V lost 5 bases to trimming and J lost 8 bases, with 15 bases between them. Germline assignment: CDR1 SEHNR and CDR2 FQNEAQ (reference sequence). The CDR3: CASSVGGSEEKLFF. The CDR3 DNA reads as TGTGCCAGCAGCGTGGGGGGGTCCGAGGAAAAACTGTTTTTT.

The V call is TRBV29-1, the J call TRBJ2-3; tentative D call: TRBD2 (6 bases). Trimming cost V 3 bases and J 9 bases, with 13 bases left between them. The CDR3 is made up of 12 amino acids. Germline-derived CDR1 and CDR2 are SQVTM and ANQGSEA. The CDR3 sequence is CSVDLTSKTQYF. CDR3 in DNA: TGCAGCGTTGACCTGACTAGTAAGACGCAGTATTTT.

The CDR3 region is CASKEGNSPLHF. The CDR3 DNA is TGTGCCAGCAAGGAGGGGAATTCACCCCTCCACTTT. The V gene is TRBV2, the J gene TRBJ1-6; D is possibly TRBD1 (5 bases). V was shortened by 7 bases and J by 7 bases, with 8 bases between the two germline ends. Germline CDR1 reads SNHLY; CDR2 reads FYNNEI. There are 12 residues in the CDR3.

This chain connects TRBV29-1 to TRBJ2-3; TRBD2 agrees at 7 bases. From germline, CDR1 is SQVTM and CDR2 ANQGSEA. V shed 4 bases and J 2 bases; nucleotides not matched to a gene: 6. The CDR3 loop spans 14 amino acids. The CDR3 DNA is TGCAGCGTTGGGGGGAGGGCAAACACAGATACGCAGTATTTT. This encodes CSVGGRANTDTQYF.

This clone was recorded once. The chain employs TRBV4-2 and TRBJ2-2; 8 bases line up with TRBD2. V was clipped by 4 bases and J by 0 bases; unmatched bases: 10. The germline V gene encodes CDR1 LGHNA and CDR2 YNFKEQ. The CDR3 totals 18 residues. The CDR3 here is CASSLSLPGLANTGELFF. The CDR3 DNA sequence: TGTGCCAGCAGCCTATCACTTCCGGGACTAGCGAACACCGGGGAGCTGTTTTTT.

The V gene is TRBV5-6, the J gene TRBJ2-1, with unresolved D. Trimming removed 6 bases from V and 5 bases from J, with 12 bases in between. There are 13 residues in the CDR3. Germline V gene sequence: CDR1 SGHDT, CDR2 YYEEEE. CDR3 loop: CASIYSTDNEQFF. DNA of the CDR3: TGTGCCAGCATCTACTCCACCGACAATGAGCAGTTCTTC.

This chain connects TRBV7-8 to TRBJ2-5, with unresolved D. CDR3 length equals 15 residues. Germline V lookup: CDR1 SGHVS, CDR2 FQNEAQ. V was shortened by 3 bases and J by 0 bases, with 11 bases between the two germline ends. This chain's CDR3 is CASSFKNWYQETQYF. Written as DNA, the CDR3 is TGTGCCAGCAGCTTCAAAAACTGGTACCAAGAGACCCAGTACTTC. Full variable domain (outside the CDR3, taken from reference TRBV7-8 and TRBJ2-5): GAGVSQSPRYKVAKRGQDVALRCDPISGHVSLFWYQQALGQGPEFLTYFQNEAQLDKSGLPSDRFFAERPEGSVSTLKIQRTQQEDSAVYLCASSFKNWYQETQYFGPGTRLLVL.

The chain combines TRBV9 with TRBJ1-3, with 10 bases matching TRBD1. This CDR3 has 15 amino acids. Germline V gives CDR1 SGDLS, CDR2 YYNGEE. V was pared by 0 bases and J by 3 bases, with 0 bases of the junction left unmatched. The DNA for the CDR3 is TGTGCCAGCAGCGTAGGGGACAGGGGTGGAAACACCATATATTTT. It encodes CASSVGDRGGNTIYF.

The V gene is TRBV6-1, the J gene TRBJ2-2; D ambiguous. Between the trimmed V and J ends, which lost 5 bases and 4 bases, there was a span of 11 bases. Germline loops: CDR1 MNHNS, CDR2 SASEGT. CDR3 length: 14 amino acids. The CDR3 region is CASSYASVTGELFF. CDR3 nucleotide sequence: TGTGCCAGCAGTTATGCGTCGGTCACCGGGGAGCTGTTTTTT.

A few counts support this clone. The DNA of the CDR3 is TGTGCCACCGGACGGGGGGTTACTGAAGCTTTCTTT. Translated: CATGRGVTEAFF. This rearrangement joins TRBV6-5 to TRBJ1-1, with D maybe TRBD1 (5 bases). V lost 10 bases and J 5 bases, leaving 14 bases between the germline ends. The CDR3 is 12 amino acids. Germline loops: CDR1 MNHEY, CDR2 SVGAGI.

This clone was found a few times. The CDR3 spells CASSREAGRGSGNTIYF. The CDR3 coding sequence is TGTGCCAGCTCACGGGAGGCAGGGCGCGGCTCTGGAAACACCATATATTTT. This chain uses TRBV18 with TRBJ1-3, with D perhaps matching TRBD1 (5 bases). Germline assignment: CDR1 KGHSH and CDR2 LQKENI. This CDR3 region has 17 residues. V was clipped by 4 bases and J by 0 bases, with 16 bases between them.

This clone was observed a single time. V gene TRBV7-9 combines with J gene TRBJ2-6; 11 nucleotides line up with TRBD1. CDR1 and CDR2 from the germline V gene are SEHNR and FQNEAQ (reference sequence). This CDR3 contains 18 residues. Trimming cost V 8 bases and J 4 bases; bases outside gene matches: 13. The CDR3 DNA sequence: TGTGCCAGCGGAGGAATGGGACAGGGGGACTCGGGGGCCAACGTCCTGACTTTC. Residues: CASGGMGQGDSGANVLTF.

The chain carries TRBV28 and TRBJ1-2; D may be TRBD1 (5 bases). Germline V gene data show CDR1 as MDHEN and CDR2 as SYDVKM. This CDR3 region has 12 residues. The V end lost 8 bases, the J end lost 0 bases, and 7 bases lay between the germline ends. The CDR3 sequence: CASGRANYGYTF. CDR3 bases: TGTGCCAGCGGCAGGGCTAACTATGGCTACACCTTC.

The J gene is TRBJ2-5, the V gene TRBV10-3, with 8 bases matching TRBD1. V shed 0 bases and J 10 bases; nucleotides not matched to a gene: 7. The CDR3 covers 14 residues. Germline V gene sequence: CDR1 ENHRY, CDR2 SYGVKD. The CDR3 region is CAISESGQGSDQYF. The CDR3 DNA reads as TGTGCCATCAGTGAGTCCGGACAGGGTTCGGACCAGTACTTC.

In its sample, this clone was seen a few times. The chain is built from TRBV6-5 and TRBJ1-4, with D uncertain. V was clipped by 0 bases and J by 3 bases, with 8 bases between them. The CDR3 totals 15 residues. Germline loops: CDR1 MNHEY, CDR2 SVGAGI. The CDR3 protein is CASSYSPEANEKLFF. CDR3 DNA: TGTGCCAGCAGTTACTCACCCGAGGCTAATGAAAAACTGTTTTTT.

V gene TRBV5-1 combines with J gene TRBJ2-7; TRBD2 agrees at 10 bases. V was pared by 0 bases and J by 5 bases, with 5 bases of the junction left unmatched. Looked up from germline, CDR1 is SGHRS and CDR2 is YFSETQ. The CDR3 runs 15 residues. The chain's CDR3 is CASSLGGLAGDEQYF. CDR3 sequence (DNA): TGCGCCAGCAGCTTGGGCGGGCTAGCGGGGGACGAGCAGTACTTC.

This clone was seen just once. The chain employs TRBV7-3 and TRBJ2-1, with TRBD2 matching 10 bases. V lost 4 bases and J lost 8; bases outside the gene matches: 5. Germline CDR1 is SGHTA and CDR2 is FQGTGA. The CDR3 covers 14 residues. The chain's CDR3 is CASSSGLAKDEQFF. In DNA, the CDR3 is TGTGCCAGCAGCTCGGGACTAGCGAAGGATGAGCAGTTCTTC. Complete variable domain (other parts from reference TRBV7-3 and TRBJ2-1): GAGVSQTPSNKVTEKGKYVELRCDPISGHTALYWYRQSLGQGPEFLIYFQGTGAADDSGLPNDRFFAVRPEGSVSTLKIQRTERGDSAVYLCASSSGLAKDEQFFGPGTRLTVL.

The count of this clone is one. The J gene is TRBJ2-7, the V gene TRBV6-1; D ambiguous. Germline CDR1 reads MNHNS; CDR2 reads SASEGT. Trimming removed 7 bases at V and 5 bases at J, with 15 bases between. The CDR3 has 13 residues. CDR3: CASTLTGLDEQYF. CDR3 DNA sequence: TGTGCCAGCACCCTAACCGGTCTGGACGAGCAGTACTTC.

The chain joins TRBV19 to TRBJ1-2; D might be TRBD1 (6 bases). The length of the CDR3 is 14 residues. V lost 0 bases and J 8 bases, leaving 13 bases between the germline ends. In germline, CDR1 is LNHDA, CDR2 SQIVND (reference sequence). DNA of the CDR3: TGTGCCAGTAGTATAGATCGGACAGTATCGGGCTACACCTTC. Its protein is CASSIDRTVSGYTF.